This TCR beta chain was obtained from a study of PD-L1 blockade in urothelial cancer. The wider study: About 85% of the roughly 30 patients comprised males who had bladder-origin urothelial cancer. Patients previously received 0 to 3 chemotherapy regimens.

This CDR3 contains 16 residues. V lost 4 bases to trimming and J lost 5 bases, with 20 bases between them. CDR1 and CDR2 (germline): MGHRA, YSYEKL. Profiling relied on immunoSEQ multiplex PCR, and the TCRdb table lists in-frame clones only, not all of them. Of 100,000 or so clones listed, about 90% are singletons. The gene calls are TRBV4-1 and TRBJ2-5; the D gene is possibly TRBD1 (6 bases). The input for sequencing was PBMCs, taken around atezolizumab (anti-PD-L1) treatment. This clonotype was obtained from a woman of 80 years or more with urothelial cancer. The CDR3 loop reads CASSPTQDRLGETQYF. In DNA, the CDR3 is TGCGCCAGCAGCCCGACGCAAGACAGGCTCGGGGAGACCCAGTACTTC.